This T cell receptor (beta chain) was sequenced during a study of PD-1 blockade in mismatch repair-deficient tumors. J was trimmed by 6 bases and V by 0 bases; bases with no gene match: 4. Looked up from germline, CDR1 is MGHRA and CDR2 is YSYEKL. The CDR3 consists of 16 residues. Clones were sequenced by immunoSEQ multiplex PCR, and TCRdb holds only the in-frame ones, with some missing. The sample lists around 120,000 clones, about 88% seen once, with about 13% in the top ten. The clonotype comes from an adult with mismatch repair-deficient cancer. The source material was peripheral blood, sampled 44 weeks after starting pembrolizumab. V gene TRBV4-1 combines with J gene TRBJ2-1, with 11 bases lining up with TRBD2. The CDR3 coding sequence is TGCGCCAGCAGCCAAGACGGTAGCGGGAGGGTCAATGAGCAGTTCTTC. Its protein is CASSQDGSGRVNEQFF.